The T cell receptor (beta chain) described here comes from a study of shared clonotypes between healthy human individuals. Study-level background: The cohort comprised a couple of women and a few men. Their ages spanned 18 to 49 years.

V was trimmed by 3 bases and J by 6 bases, leaving 13 bases between them. Germline V gene data show CDR1 as LGHNA and CDR2 as YSLEER. The CDR3 is made up of 14 amino acids. Using immunoSEQ multiplex PCR, the repertoire was profiled, and TCRdb retains in-frame clones only, with some absent. The sample consists of about 2.4 million clones, around nine tenths of them appearing once. This clone has more than one count but fewer than ten. Input material: naive CD4+ T cells sorted from blood. Subset of the sample: CD45RA+ positively selected. The J gene is TRBJ2-3, the V gene TRBV4-3, with no clear D. The TCR comes from a man aged 18 to 35 in good health. CDR3 in DNA: TGCGCCAGCAGCCAGACCGGCCCGGGTGATACGCAGTATTTT. Amino acids: CASSQTGPGDTQYF.